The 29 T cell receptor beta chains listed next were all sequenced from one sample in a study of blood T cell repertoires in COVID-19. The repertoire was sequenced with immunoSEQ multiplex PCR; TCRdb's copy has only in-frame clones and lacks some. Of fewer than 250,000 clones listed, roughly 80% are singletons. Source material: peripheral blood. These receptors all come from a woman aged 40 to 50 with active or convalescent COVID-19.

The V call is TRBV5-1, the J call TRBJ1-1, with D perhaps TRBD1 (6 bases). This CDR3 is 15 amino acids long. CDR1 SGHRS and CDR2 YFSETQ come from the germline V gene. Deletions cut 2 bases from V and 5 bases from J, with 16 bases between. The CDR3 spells CASSFSDQGSTEAFF. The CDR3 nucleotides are TGCGCCAGCAGCTTCTCGGACCAGGGGAGTACTGAAGCTTTCTTT.

The CDR3 here is CASSLVGGHTEAFF. The CDR3 region has the DNA TGTGCCAGCAGCCTCGTAGGGGGCCACACTGAAGCTTTCTTT. This rearrangement joins TRBV28 to TRBJ1-1, with 7 bases matching TRBD1. V dropped 6 bases and J dropped 3; count of bases not matched to a gene: 7. The CDR3 sequence is 14 residues long. The germline gives CDR1 MDHEN, CDR2 SYDVKM.

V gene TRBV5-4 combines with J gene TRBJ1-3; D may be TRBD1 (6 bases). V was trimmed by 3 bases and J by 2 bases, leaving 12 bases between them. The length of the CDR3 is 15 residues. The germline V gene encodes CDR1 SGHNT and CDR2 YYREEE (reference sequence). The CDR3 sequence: CASSSQGMAGNTIYF. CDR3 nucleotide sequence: TGTGCCAGCAGCTCACAGGGAATGGCTGGAAACACCATATATTTT.

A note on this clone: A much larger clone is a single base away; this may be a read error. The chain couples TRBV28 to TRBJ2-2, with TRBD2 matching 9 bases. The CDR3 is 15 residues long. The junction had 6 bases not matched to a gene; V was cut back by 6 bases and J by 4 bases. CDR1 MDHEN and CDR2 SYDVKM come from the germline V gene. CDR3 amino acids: CASRPREGGTGELFF. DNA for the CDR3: TGTGCCAGCAGGCCGCGGGAGGGCGGCACCGGGGAGCTGTTTTTT. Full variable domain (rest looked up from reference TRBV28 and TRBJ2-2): DVKVTQSSRYLVKRTGEKVFLECVQDMDHENMFWYRQDPGLGLRLIYFSYDVKMKEKGDIPEGYSVSREKKERFSLILESASTNQTSMYLCASRPREGGTGELFFGEGSRLTVL.

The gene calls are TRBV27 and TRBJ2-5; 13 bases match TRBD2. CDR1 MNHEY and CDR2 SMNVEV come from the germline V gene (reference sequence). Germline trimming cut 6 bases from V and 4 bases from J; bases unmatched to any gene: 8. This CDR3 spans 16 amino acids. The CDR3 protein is CASRTSGGEGAETQYF. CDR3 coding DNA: TGTGCCAGCAGAACTAGCGGGGGGGAGGGGGCAGAGACCCAGTACTTC.

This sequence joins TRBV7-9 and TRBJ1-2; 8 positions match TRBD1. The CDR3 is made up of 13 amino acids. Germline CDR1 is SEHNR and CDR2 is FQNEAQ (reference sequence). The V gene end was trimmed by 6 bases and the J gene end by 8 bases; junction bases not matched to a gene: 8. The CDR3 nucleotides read TGTGCCAGCAGGCAGCAGGGGGCGCGAGGCTACACCTTC. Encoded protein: CASRQQGARGYTF.

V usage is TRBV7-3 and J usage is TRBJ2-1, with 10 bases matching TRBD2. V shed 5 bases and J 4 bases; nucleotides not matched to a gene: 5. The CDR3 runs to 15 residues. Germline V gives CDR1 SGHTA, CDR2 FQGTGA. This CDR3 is CASSPTSGSYNEQFF. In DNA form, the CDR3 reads TGTGCCAGCAGCCCGACTAGCGGGTCGTACAATGAGCAGTTCTTC.

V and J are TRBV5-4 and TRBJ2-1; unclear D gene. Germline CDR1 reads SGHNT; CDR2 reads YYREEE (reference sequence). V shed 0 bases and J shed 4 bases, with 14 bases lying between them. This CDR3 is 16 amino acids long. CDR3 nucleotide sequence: TGTGCCAGCAGCTTGGCCAGCGCCATCGGGTACAATGAGCAGTTCTTC. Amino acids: CASSLASAIGYNEQFF.

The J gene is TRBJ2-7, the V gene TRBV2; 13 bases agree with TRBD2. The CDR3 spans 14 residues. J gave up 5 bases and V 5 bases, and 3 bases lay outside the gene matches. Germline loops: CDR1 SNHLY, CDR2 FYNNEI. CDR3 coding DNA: TGTGCCAGCAGTCCAGGACTAGCGGGGGACGAGCAGTACTTC. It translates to CASSPGLAGDEQYF.

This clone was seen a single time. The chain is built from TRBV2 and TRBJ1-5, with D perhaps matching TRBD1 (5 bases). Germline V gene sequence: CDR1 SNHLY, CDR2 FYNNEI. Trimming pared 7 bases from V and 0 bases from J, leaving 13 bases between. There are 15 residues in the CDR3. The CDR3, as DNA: TGTGCCAGCACCAGGGAAGCTTATAGCAATCAGCCCCAGCATTTT. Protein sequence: CASTREAYSNQPQHF.

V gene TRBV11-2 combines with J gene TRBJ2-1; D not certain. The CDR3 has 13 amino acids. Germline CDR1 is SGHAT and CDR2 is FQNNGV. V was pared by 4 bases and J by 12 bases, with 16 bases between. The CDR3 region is CASSSSHAEGQFF. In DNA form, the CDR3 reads TGTGCCAGCAGCTCATCACATGCGGAAGGGCAGTTCTTC. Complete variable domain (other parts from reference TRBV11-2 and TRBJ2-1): EAGVAQSPRYKIIEKRQSVAFWCNPISGHATLYWYQQILGQGPKLLIQFQNNGVVDDSQLPKDRFSAERLKGVDSTLKIQPAKLEDSAVYLCASSSSHAEGQFFGPGTRLTVL.

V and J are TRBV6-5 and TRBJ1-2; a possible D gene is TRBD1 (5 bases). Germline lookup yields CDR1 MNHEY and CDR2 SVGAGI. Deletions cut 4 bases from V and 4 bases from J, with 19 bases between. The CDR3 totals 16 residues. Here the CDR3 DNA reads TGTGCCAGCAGTTCCGACTCCTCAGGGTCTGGCTATGGCTACACCTTC. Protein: CASSSDSSGSGYGYTF.

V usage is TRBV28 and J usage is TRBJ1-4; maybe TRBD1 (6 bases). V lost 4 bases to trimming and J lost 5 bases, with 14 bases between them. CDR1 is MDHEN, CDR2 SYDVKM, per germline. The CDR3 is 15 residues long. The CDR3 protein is CASSSSGQQNEKLFF. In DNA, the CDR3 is TGTGCCAGCAGTTCATCCGGACAGCAGAATGAAAAACTGTTTTTT.

DNA of the CDR3: TGTGCCAGCAGCTCAGTTCGGGTTAGCGGGAGGGAAGATACGCAGTATTTT. Translated: CASSSVRVSGREDTQYF. The chain combines TRBV7-3 with TRBJ2-3; 11 nucleotides match TRBD2. Germline assignment: CDR1 SGHTA and CDR2 FQGTGA. V was clipped by 4 bases and J by 5 bases; unmatched bases: 11. The CDR3 spans 17 residues.

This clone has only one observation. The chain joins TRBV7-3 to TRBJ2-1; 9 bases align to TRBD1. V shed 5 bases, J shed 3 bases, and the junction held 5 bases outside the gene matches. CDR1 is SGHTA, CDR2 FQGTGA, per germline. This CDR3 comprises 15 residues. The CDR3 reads CASSQGQGYYNEQFF. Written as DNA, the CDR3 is TGTGCCAGCAGCCAAGGACAGGGGTACTACAATGAGCAGTTCTTC.

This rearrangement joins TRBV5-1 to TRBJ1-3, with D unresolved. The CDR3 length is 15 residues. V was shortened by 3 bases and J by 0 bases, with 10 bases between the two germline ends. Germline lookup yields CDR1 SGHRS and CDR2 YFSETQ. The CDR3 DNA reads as TGCGCCAGCAGCTCGGGGTGGAACTCTGGAAACACCATATATTTT. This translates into CASSSGWNSGNTIYF.

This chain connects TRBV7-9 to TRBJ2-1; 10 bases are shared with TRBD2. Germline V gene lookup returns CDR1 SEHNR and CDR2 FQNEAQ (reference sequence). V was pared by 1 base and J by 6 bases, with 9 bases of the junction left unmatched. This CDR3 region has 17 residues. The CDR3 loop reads CASSLGAASGSFNEQFF. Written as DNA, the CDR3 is TGTGCCAGCAGCTTAGGGGCGGCTAGCGGGAGTTTCAATGAGCAGTTCTTC.

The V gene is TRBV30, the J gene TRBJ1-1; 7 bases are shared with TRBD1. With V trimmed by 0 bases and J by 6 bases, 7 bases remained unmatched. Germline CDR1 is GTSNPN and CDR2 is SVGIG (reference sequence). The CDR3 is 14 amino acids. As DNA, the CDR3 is TGTGCCTGGAGTGTACAGGGGAGGCGTCCTGAAGCTTTCTTT. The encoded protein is CAWSVQGRRPEAFF.

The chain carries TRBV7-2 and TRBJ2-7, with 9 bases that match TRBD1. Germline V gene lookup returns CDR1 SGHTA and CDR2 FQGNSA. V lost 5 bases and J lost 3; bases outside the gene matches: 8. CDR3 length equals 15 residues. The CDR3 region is CASSPAGTGFYEQYF. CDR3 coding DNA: TGTGCCAGCAGCCCGGCCGGGACAGGGTTCTACGAGCAGTACTTC.

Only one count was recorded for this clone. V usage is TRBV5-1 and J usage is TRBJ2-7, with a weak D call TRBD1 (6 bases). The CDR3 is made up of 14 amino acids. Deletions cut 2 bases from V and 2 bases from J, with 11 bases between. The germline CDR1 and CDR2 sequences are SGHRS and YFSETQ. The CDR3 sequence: CASSFEGVPYEQYF. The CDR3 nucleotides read TGCGCCAGCAGCTTTGAGGGGGTTCCCTACGAGCAGTACTTC. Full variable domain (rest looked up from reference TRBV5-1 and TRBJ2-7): KAGVTQTPRYLIKTRGQQVTLSCSPISGHRSVSWYQQTPGQGLQFLFEYFSETQRNKGNFPGRFSGRQFSNSRSEMNVSTLELGDSALYLCASSFEGVPYEQYFGPGTRLTVT.

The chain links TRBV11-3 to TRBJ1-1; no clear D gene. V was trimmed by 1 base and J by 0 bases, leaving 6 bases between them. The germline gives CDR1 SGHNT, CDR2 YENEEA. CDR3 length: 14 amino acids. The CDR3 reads CASSLGSMNTEAFF. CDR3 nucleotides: TGTGCCAGCAGCTTAGGGAGCATGAACACTGAAGCTTTCTTT.

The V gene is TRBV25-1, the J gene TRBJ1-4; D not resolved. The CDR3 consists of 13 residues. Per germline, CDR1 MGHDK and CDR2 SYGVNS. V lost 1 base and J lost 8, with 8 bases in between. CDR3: CASSEWGGEKLFF. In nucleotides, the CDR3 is TGTGCCAGCAGTGAATGGGGAGGAGAAAAACTGTTTTTT.

CDR3 region: CSARQAETQYF. The CDR3 DNA follows: TGCAGTGCTAGACAGGCAGAGACCCAGTACTTC. The chain is built from TRBV20-1 and TRBJ2-5; D uncertain. V dropped 2 bases and J dropped 4 bases, with 5 bases sitting between them. The CDR3 covers 11 residues. Looked up from germline, CDR1 is DFQATT and CDR2 is SNEGSKA (reference sequence).

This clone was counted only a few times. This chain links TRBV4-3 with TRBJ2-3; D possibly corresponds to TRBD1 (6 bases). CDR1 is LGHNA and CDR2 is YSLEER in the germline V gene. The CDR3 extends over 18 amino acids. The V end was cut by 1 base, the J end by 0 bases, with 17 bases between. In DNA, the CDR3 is TGCGCCAGCAGCCAAGGGTGGGGGACAACCGCTAGCACAGATACGCAGTATTTT. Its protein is CASSQGWGTTASTDTQYF.

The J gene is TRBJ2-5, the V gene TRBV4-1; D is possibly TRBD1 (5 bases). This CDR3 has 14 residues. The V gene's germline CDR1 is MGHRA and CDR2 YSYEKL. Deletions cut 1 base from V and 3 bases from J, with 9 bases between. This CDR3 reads CASSQGRREETQYF. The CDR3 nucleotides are TGCGCCAGCAGCCAAGGGCGCAGGGAAGAGACCCAGTACTTC.

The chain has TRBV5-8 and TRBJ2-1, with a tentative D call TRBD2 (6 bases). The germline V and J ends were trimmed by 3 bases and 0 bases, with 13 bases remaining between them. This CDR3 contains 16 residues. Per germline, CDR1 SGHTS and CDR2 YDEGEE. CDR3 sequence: CASSWPGLSSYNEQFF. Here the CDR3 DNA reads TGTGCCAGCAGCTGGCCGGGACTTAGCTCCTACAATGAGCAGTTCTTC.

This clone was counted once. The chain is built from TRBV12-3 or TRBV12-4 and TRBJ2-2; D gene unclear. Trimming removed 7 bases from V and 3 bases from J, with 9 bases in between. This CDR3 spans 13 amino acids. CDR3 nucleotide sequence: TGTGCCAGCACCCGGAGTTACACCGGGGAGCTGTTTTTT. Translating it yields CASTRSYTGELFF.

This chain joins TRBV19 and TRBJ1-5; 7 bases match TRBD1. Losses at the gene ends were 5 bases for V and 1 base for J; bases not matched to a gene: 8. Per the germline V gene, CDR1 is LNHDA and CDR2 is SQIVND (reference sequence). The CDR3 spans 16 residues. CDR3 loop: CASSPLRQGSNQPQHF. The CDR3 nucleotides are TGTGCCAGTAGTCCGCTCCGACAGGGCAGCAATCAGCCCCAGCATTTT.

The CDR3 nucleotides are TGTGCCAGTAGTATAGAGGACAGGTCAACAGTGTACTATGGCTACACCTTC. It specifies CASSIEDRSTVYYGYTF. This chain joins TRBV19 and TRBJ1-2, with 7 bases matching TRBD1. V dropped 0 bases and J dropped 3; count of bases not matched to a gene: 10. The germline V gene has CDR1 LNHDA and CDR2 SQIVND (reference sequence). The CDR3 runs 17 residues.